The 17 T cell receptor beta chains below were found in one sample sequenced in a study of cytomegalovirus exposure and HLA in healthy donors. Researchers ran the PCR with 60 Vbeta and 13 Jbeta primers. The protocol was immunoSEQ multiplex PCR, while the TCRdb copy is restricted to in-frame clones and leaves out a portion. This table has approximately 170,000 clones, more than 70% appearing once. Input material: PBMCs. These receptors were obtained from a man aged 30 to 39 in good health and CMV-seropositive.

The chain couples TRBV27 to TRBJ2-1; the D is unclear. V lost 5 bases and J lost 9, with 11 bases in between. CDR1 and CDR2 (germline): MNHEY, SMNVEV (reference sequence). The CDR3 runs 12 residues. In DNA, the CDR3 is TGTGCCAGCAGTCCCAATAGCTTTGAGCAGTTCTTC. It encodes CASSPNSFEQFF.

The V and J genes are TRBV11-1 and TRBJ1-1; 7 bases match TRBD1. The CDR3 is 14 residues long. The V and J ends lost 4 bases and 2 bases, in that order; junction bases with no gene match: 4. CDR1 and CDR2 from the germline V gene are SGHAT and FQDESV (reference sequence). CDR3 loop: CASSSGQPNTEAFF. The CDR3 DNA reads TGTGCCAGCAGCTCGGGACAGCCTAACACTGAAGCTTTCTTT.

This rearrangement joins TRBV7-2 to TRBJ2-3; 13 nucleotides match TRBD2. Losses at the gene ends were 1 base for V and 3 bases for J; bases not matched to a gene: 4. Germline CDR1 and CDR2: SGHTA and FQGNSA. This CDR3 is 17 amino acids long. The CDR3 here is CASSLELAGGPTDTQYF. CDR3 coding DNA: TGTGCCAGCAGCTTAGAACTAGCGGGAGGGCCGACAGATACGCAGTATTTT. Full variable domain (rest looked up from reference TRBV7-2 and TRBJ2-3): GAGVSQSPSNKVTEKGKDVELRCDPISGHTALYWYRQSLGQGLEFLIYFQGNSAPDKSGLPSDRFSAERTGGSVSTLTIQRTQQEDSAVYLCASSLELAGGPTDTQYFGPGTRLTVL.

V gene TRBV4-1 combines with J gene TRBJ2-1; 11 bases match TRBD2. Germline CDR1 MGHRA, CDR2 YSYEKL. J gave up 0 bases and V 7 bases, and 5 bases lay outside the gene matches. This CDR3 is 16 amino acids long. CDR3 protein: CASTPSGGLSYNEQFF. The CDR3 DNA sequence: TGCGCCAGCACGCCTAGCGGGGGGCTCTCCTACAATGAGCAGTTCTTC.

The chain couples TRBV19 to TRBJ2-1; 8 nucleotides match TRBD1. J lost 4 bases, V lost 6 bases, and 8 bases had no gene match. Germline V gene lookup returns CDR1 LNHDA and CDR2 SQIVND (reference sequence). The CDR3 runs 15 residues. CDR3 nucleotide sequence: TGTGCCAGTAGAAAAGACAGGGGAACTTACAATGAGCAGTTCTTC. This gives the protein CASRKDRGTYNEQFF.

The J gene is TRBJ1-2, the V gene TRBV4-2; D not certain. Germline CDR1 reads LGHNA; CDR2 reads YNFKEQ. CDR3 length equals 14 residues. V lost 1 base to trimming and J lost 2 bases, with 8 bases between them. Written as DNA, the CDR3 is TGTGCCAGCAGCCAAGTCGGGGAAAACTATGGCTACACCTTC. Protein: CASSQVGENYGYTF.

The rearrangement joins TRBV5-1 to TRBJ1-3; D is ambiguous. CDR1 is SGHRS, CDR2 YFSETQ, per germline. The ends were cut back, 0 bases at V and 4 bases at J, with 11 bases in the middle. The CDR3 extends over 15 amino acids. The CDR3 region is CASSLVSGLGNTIYF. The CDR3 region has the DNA TGCGCCAGCAGCTTGGTCTCCGGGTTGGGAAACACCATATATTTT.

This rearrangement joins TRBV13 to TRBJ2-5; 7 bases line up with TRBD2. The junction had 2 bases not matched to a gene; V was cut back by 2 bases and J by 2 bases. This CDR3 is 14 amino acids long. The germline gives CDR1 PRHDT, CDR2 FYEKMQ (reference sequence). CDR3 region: CASSLRGLQETQYF. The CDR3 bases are TGTGCCAGCAGCTTAAGGGGACTACAAGAGACCCAGTACTTC.

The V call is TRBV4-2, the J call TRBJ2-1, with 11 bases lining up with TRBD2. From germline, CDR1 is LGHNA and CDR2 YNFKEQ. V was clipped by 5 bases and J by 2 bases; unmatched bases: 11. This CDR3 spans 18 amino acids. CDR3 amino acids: CASSTRLAGLLTYNEQFF. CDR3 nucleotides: TGTGCCAGCAGCACTCGACTAGCGGGACTGTTAACCTACAATGAGCAGTTCTTC.

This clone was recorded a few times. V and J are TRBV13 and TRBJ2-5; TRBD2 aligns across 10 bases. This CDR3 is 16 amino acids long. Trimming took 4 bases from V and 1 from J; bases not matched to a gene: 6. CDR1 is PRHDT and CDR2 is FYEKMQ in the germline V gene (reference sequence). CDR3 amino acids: CASSSRLAGSQETQYF. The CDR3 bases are TGTGCCAGCAGCTCCCGACTAGCGGGCTCCCAAGAGACCCAGTACTTC. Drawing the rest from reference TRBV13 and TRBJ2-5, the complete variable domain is AAGVIQSPRHLIKEKRETATLKCYPIPRHDTVYWYQQGPGQDPQFLISFYEKMQSDKGSIPDRFSAQQFSDYHSELNMSSLELGDSALYFCASSSRLAGSQETQYFGPGTRLLVL.

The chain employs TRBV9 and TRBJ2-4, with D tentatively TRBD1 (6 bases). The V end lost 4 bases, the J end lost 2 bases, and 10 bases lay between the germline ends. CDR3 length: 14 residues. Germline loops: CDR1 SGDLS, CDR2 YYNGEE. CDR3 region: CASSPGETKNIQYF. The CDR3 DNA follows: TGTGCCAGCAGCCCAGGGGAAACCAAAAACATTCAGTACTTC. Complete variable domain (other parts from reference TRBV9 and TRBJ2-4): DSGVTQTPKHLITATGQRVTLRCSPRSGDLSVYWYQQSLDQGLQFLIQYYNGEERAKGNILERFSAQQFPDLHSELNLSSLELGDSALYFCASSPGETKNIQYFGAGTRLSVL.

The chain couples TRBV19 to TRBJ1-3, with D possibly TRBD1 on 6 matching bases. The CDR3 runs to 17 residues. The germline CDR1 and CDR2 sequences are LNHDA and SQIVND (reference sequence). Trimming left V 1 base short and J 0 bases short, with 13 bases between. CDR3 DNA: TGTGCCAGTAGTATAGTGGGGGCGGCCCGCTCTGGAAACACCATATATTTT. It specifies CASSIVGAARSGNTIYF.

The CDR3 here is CASSRAGGQYNEQFF. The CDR3, as DNA: TGTGCCAGCAGCCGGGCAGGCGGGCAGTACAATGAGCAGTTCTTC. The V call is TRBV7-3, the J call TRBJ2-1; a possible D gene is TRBD2 (5 bases). Per the germline V gene, CDR1 is SGHTA and CDR2 is FQGTGA. V shed 5 bases and J shed 4 bases, with 15 bases lying between them. The CDR3 consists of 15 residues.

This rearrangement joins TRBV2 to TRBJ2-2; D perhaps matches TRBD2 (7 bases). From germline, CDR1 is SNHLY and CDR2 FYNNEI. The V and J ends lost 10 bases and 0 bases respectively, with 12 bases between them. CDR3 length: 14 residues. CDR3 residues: CATGGRANTGELFF. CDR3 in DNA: TGTGCCACGGGGGGCAGGGCGAACACCGGGGAGCTGTTTTTT. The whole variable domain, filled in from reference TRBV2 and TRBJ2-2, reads EPEVTQTPSHQVTQMGQEVILRCVPISNHLYFYWYRQILGQKVEFLVSFYNNEISEKSEIFDDQFSVERPDGSNFTLKIRSTKLEDSAMYFCATGGRANTGELFFGEGSRLTVL.

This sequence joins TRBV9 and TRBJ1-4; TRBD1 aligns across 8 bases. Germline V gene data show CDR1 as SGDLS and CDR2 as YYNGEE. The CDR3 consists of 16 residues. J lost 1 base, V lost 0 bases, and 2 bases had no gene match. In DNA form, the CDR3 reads TGTGCCAGCAGCGTAGTCGGGACAGGAACTAATGAAAAACTGTTTTTT. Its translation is CASSVVGTGTNEKLFF.

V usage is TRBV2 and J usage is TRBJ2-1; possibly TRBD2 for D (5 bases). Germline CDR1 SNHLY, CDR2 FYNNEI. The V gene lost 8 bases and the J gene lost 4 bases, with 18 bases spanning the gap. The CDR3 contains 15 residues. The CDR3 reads CASRGPQDQYNEQFF. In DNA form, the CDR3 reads TGTGCCAGCCGGGGTCCGCAGGACCAATACAATGAGCAGTTCTTC. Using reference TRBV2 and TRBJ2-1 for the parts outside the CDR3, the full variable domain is EPEVTQTPSHQVTQMGQEVILRCVPISNHLYFYWYRQILGQKVEFLVSFYNNEISEKSEIFDDQFSVERPDGSNFTLKIRSTKLEDSAMYFCASRGPQDQYNEQFFGPGTRLTVL.

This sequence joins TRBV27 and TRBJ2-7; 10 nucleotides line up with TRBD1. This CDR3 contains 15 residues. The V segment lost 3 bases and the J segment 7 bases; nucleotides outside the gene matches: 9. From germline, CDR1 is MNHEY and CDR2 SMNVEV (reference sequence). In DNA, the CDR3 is TGTGCCAGCAGTTTGTTGGGACAGGGGAAGTGGGAGCAGTACTTC. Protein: CASSLLGQGKWEQYF.